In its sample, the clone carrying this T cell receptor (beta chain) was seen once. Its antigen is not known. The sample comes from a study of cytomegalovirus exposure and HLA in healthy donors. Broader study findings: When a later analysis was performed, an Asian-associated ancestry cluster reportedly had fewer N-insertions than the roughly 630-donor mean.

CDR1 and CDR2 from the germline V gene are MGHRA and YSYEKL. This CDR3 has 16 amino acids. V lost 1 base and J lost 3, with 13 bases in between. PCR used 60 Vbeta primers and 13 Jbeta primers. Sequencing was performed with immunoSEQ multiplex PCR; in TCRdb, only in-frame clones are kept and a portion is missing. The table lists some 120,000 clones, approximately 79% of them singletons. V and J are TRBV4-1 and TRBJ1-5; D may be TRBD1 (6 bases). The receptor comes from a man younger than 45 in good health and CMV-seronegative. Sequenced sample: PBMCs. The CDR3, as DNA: TGCGCCAGCAGCCAAGTTCCAACAGGGACCAATCAGCCCCAGCATTTT. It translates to CASSQVPTGTNQPQHF.